This entry lists 30 T cell receptor beta chains sequenced from one sample in a study of CD8 T cells in Susac syndrome. RNA was extracted with the RNeasy kit, and a quantity of 0.5 to 1 ug was reverse transcribed using random hexamers. In TCRdb, the immunoSEQ multiplex PCR reads were re-called with MiXCR into one record per CDR3 protein. The profile shows some 150,000 distinct CDR3 sequences, around 94% of them singletons. The material sequenced was CD8+ T cells from PBMCs. The receptors here all came from a human donor in good health.

V and J are TRBV27 and TRBJ2-1, with D possibly being TRBD1 (8 bases). This CDR3 spans 14 amino acids. Trimming stripped 0 bases from V and 8 bases from J, with 11 bases between. Looked up from germline, CDR1 is MNHEY and CDR2 is SMNVEV (reference sequence). The DNA of the CDR3 is TGTGCCAGCAGTTTATCCACAGGGGGGGATGAGCAGTTCTTC. This sequence encodes CASSLSTGGDEQFF.

The chain couples TRBV4-3 to TRBJ1-4; no definite D call. Germline lookup yields CDR1 LGHNA and CDR2 YSLEER. CDR3 length: 15 amino acids. Deletions cut 1 base from V and 8 bases from J, with 14 bases between. The CDR3, as DNA: TGCGCCAGCAGCCAAGTTGAAGGGCCACGAGAAAAACTGTTTTTT. This gives the protein CASSQVEGPREKLFF.

The chain joins TRBV5-1 to TRBJ2-7, with TRBD2 matching over 7 bases. J gave up 6 bases and V 0 bases, and 12 bases lay outside the gene matches. Germline V gives CDR1 SGHRS, CDR2 YFSETQ. The CDR3 is made up of 16 amino acids. The CDR3 DNA is TGCGCCAGCAGCTTGGGGTCCGCTAGCGGAAGGAGCGAGCAGTACTTC. Protein product: CASSLGSASGRSEQYF.

This clonotype was seen a single time. The chain has TRBV15 and TRBJ2-5; D perhaps matches TRBD1 (6 bases). Germline loops: CDR1 LNHNV, CDR2 YYDKDF (reference sequence). This CDR3 comprises 13 residues. Trimming stripped 4 bases from V and 5 bases from J, with 11 bases between. CDR3 loop: CATSNRARETQYF. CDR3 nucleotide sequence: TGTGCCACCAGCAACAGGGCGCGGGAGACCCAGTACTTC.

This clonotype was recorded only once. The chain joins TRBV30 to TRBJ1-5, with a possible D match to TRBD1 (5 bases). Trimming stripped 0 bases from V and 9 bases from J, with 9 bases between. Per the germline V gene, CDR1 is GTSNPN and CDR2 is SVGIG (reference sequence). The CDR3 sequence is 12 residues long. CDR3 sequence (DNA): TGTGCCTGGAGTGTAGGCGGGACGCCCCAGCATTTT. The encoded protein is CAWSVGGTPQHF.

The chain couples TRBV28 to TRBJ2-7, with 8 bases aligning to TRBD1. The CDR3 has 14 amino acids. Germline-derived CDR1 and CDR2 are MDHEN and SYDVKM. The V and J ends lost 6 bases and 1 base, in that order; junction bases with no gene match: 5. CDR3 sequence: CASRRTGQSYEQYF. CDR3 bases: TGTGCCAGCAGGAGGACAGGGCAATCCTACGAGCAGTACTTC. Full variable domain (outside the CDR3, taken from reference TRBV28 and TRBJ2-7): DVKVTQSSRYLVKRTGEKVFLECVQDMDHENMFWYRQDPGLGLRLIYFSYDVKMKEKGDIPEGYSVSREKKERFSLILESASTNQTSMYLCASRRTGQSYEQYFGPGTRLTVT.

The CDR3 DNA sequence: TGCAGCGTTGACTTGGGACAGCCCGATCAGCCCCAGCATTTT. It specifies CSVDLGQPDQPQHF. The chain links TRBV29-1 to TRBJ1-5; 7 positions match TRBD1. The CDR3 consists of 14 residues. CDR1 and CDR2 from the germline V gene are SQVTM and ANQGSEA. V was pared by 3 bases and J by 5 bases, with 7 bases of the junction left unmatched.

This chain uses TRBV12-3 or TRBV12-4 with TRBJ2-7; TRBD2 matches at 8 bases. This CDR3 is 14 amino acids long. The J segment lost 3 bases and the V segment lost 4 bases, leaving 5 bases of the junction unmatched. CDR3 sequence: CASSYGLADYEQYF. The CDR3 DNA sequence: TGTGCCAGCAGTTACGGACTAGCAGACTACGAGCAGTACTTC.

The chain is built from TRBV6-1 and TRBJ2-7; D remains ambiguous. There are 14 residues in the CDR3. The V gene's germline CDR1 is MNHNS and CDR2 SASEGT. Trimming stripped 7 bases from V and 1 base from J, with 14 bases between. The CDR3 sequence: CASTLTVQSYEQYF. In DNA form, the CDR3 reads TGTGCCAGCACGTTGACCGTGCAATCCTACGAGCAGTACTTC.

The chain links TRBV25-1 to TRBJ2-7; D unclear. From germline, CDR1 is MGHDK and CDR2 SYGVNS. This CDR3 is built from 16 residues. Between the trimmed V and J ends, which lost 4 bases and 0 bases, there was a span of 16 bases. The CDR3 nucleotides read TGTGCCAGCAGTGGACCCTTCTTCCCTAGCTCCTACGAGCAGTACTTC. It codes for CASSGPFFPSSYEQYF.

The rearrangement joins TRBV9 to TRBJ2-1, with D possibly called TRBD1 or TRBD2 (5 bases each). Germline CDR1 SGDLS, CDR2 YYNGEE. The CDR3 runs to 16 residues. V was pared by 5 bases and J by 1 base, with 16 bases between. The CDR3 spells CASSIGTSGSYNEQFF. Written as DNA, the CDR3 is TGTGCCAGCAGTATTGGGACGTCTGGGTCCTACAATGAGCAGTTCTTC.

The chain links TRBV20-1 to TRBJ2-7, with 9 bases matching TRBD2. Germline V gives CDR1 DFQATT, CDR2 SNEGSKA (reference sequence). V was pared by 4 bases and J by 4 bases, with 8 bases of the junction left unmatched. The CDR3 is 14 amino acids. CDR3 nucleotides: TGCAGTGCTACTGGGACTAGCAGGTCTTACGAGCAGTACTTC. Residues: CSATGTSRSYEQYF.

The chain has TRBV4-2 and TRBJ2-7; TRBD2 aligns across 8 bases. J lost 3 bases, V lost 3 bases, and 1 base had no gene match. Germline V gives CDR1 LGHNA, CDR2 YNFKEQ. The CDR3 covers 13 residues. The DNA of the CDR3 is TGTGCCAGCAGCCAGCGGGAGGACTACGAGCAGTACTTC. The encoded protein is CASSQREDYEQYF.

The V gene is TRBV9, the J gene TRBJ2-1; tentative D call: TRBD2 (6 bases). The CDR3 extends over 14 amino acids. V shed 4 bases and J shed 4 bases, with 12 bases lying between them. Per the germline V gene, CDR1 is SGDLS and CDR2 is YYNGEE. The CDR3 spells CASSPLGGYNEQFF. CDR3 sequence (DNA): TGTGCCAGCAGCCCCCTTGGAGGGTACAATGAGCAGTTCTTC. The full variable domain, its missing parts supplied by reference TRBV9 and TRBJ2-1, is DSGVTQTPKHLITATGQRVTLRCSPRSGDLSVYWYQQSLDQGLQFLIQYYNGEERAKGNILERFSAQQFPDLHSELNLSSLELGDSALYFCASSPLGGYNEQFFGPGTRLTVL.

The chain employs TRBV11-2 and TRBJ2-7, with TRBD1 matching over 11 bases. Germline trimming cut 5 bases from V and 3 bases from J; bases unmatched to any gene: 3. The CDR3 is made up of 14 amino acids. CDR1 and CDR2 from the germline V gene are SGHAT and FQNNGV. The chain's CDR3 is CASSVDRGHYEQYF. As DNA, the CDR3 is TGTGCCAGCAGCGTGGACAGGGGGCACTACGAGCAGTACTTC.

The V and J genes are TRBV13 and TRBJ2-1; 8 nucleotides agree with TRBD2. CDR1 is PRHDT, CDR2 FYEKMQ, per germline (reference sequence). V lost 4 bases to trimming and J lost 5 bases; unmatched junction nucleotides: 4. This CDR3 contains 14 residues. Written as DNA, the CDR3 is TGTGCCAGCAGCTCGGGACTAGTCAACAATGAGCAGTTCTTC. This translates into CASSSGLVNNEQFF.

The CDR3 DNA is TGTGCCAGCAGCCAACGGGACTCCTCTTTAGAGACCCAGTACTTC. Amino acid sequence: CASSQRDSSLETQYF. This sequence joins TRBV14 and TRBJ2-5; D might be TRBD2 (6 bases). The CDR3 extends over 15 amino acids. V gave up 2 bases and J gave up 4 bases, with 14 bases separating them. Germline values: CDR1 SGHDN, CDR2 FVKESK.

The rearrangement joins TRBV29-1 to TRBJ2-1, with a possible D match to TRBD2 (6 bases). Between the trimmed V and J ends, which lost 1 base and 0 bases, there was a span of 19 bases. CDR1 and CDR2 (germline): SQVTM, ANQGSEA. The CDR3 has 18 residues. The CDR3 nucleotides read TGCAGCGTTGAAGGGGTACTACTAGCTGGAGGCTCCTACAATGAGCAGTTCTTC. This gives the protein CSVEGVLLAGGSYNEQFF.

The chain uses TRBV29-1 and TRBJ2-7; weak D call: TRBD1 (6 bases). Germline CDR1 and CDR2: SQVTM and ANQGSEA. CDR3 length: 14 residues. Trimming pared 6 bases from V and 5 bases from J, leaving 20 bases between. The CDR3 spells CSVDPTGTTDEQYF. In DNA, the CDR3 is TGCAGCGTCGACCCCACAGGGACAACCGACGAGCAGTACTTC.

The sample holds one count of this clonotype. The gene calls are TRBV7-9 and TRBJ1-2; D is unresolved. Germline CDR1 is SEHNR and CDR2 is FQNEAQ (reference sequence). V was clipped by 6 bases and J by 8 bases, with 19 bases between them. The CDR3 runs 14 residues. The CDR3 sequence is CASRIDSHTSGYTF. CDR3 bases: TGTGCCAGCAGAATCGACTCCCACACGTCCGGCTACACCTTC.

The rearrangement joins TRBV6-2 or TRBV6-3 to TRBJ2-1; TRBD1 might be the D (6 bases). Germline CDR1 is MNHEY and CDR2 is SVGEGT. The CDR3 contains 13 residues. With 2 bases removed from V and 8 bases from J, the gap between germline ends came to 10 bases. This CDR3 is CASSYVQGDEQFF. The CDR3 DNA is TGTGCCAGCAGTTACGTACAGGGCGATGAGCAGTTCTTC.

The CDR3 DNA is TGTGCCAGCAGTTACGGAGAGGAAGAGACCCAGTACTTC. The encoded protein is CASSYGEEETQYF. This sequence joins TRBV6-5 and TRBJ2-5, with D unclear. V shed 2 bases and J shed 3 bases, with 7 bases lying between them. The CDR3 sequence is 13 residues long. Per germline, CDR1 MNHEY and CDR2 SVGAGI.

This clonotype was seen only once. The rearrangement uses TRBV27 and TRBJ2-7, with a weak D call TRBD1 (5 bases). Looked up from germline, CDR1 is MNHEY and CDR2 is SMNVEV (reference sequence). This CDR3 comprises 14 residues. V gave up 5 bases and J gave up 4 bases, with 15 bases separating them. As DNA, the CDR3 is TGTGCCAGCAGTGAACCCAGGGCAGTGTACGAGCAGTACTTC. Protein sequence: CASSEPRAVYEQYF.

This chain uses TRBV12-3 or TRBV12-4 with TRBJ2-3, with TRBD2 matching over 8 bases. The CDR3 consists of 14 residues. Trimming removed 4 bases from V and 4 bases from J; junction bases left unmatched: 4. The CDR3 DNA sequence: TGTGCCAGCAGTTCGGGACTAGATCCAGATACGCAGTATTTT. Its translation is CASSSGLDPDTQYF.

The chain combines TRBV4-3 with TRBJ2-6; 10 bases are shared with TRBD1. Germline V CDR1 and CDR2: LGHNA, YSLEER. The CDR3 loop spans 16 amino acids. Germline trimming cut 3 bases from V and 2 bases from J; bases unmatched to any gene: 1. CDR3 amino acids: CASSQGTGAGANVLTF. CDR3 coding DNA: TGCGCCAGCAGCCAGGGGACAGGGGCTGGGGCCAACGTCCTGACTTTC.

Comment on this clonotype: The junction departs from germline at one end; a sequencing error may be responsible. The genes are TRBV29-1 and TRBJ2-7, with a weak D call TRBD1 (6 bases). Germline loops: CDR1 SQVTM, CDR2 ANQGSEA. CDR3 size: 13 residues. The CDR3, as DNA: TGCAGCGTTGAGAGACAGGATTCCTACGCGCAGTACTTC. The encoded protein is CSVERQDSYAQYF.

This chain links TRBV29-1 with TRBJ2-1, with 13 bases that match TRBD2. Germline CDR1 SQVTM, CDR2 ANQGSEA. The CDR3 is 14 amino acids. Trimming at V came to 1 base and at J to 8 bases, leaving 2 bases not matched to a gene. CDR3 nucleotide sequence: TGCAGCGTTGAAGGGACTAGCGGGAGTGATGAGCAGTTCTTC. Protein sequence: CSVEGTSGSDEQFF.

This chain uses TRBV2 with TRBJ2-7; D not resolved. In germline, CDR1 is SNHLY, CDR2 FYNNEI. V shed 6 bases and J shed 2 bases, with 5 bases lying between them. The CDR3 is made up of 11 amino acids. CDR3 in amino acids: CASRVTYEQYF. CDR3 DNA: TGTGCCAGCAGGGTTACCTACGAGCAGTACTTC.

CDR3 sequence (DNA): TGTGCCAGCAGTTACTCGATTAGCAATGAGCAGTTCTTC. Translating it yields CASSYSISNEQFF. The chain joins TRBV6-5 to TRBJ2-1, with unresolved D. CDR3 length equals 13 residues. The ends were cut back, 0 bases at V and 6 bases at J, with 6 bases in the middle. Germline lookup yields CDR1 MNHEY and CDR2 SVGAGI.

The J gene is TRBJ2-5, the V gene TRBV28; D is possibly TRBD1 (5 bases). This CDR3 spans 14 amino acids. Germline V gene data show CDR1 as MDHEN and CDR2 as SYDVKM. CDR3 bases: TGTGCATGTCGGAACAGGTTTTACAAAGAGACCCAGTACTTC. Translated: CACRNRFYKETQYF. Variable domain in full (rest from reference TRBV28 and TRBJ2-5): DVKVTQSSRYLVKRTGEKVFLECVQDMDHENMFWYRQDPGLGLRLIYFSYDVKMKEKGDIPEGYSVSREKKERFSLILESASTNQTSMYLCACRNRFYKETQYFGPGTRLLVL.